This T cell receptor beta chain was sequenced during a study of blood T cell repertoires in COVID-19. CDR1 and CDR2 from the germline V gene are GTSNPN and SVGIG (reference sequence). Deletions cut 0 bases from V and 15 bases from J, with 21 bases between. This CDR3 comprises 14 residues. Sequenced by immunoSEQ multiplex PCR; TCRdb stores in-frame clones only, minus some. The sample has a few hundred thousand clones, roughly 80% seen once. Sequenced: peripheral blood. The receptor comes from an older person with COVID-19, enrolled during active disease. This chain links TRBV30 with TRBJ2-1, with D unresolved. CDR3 amino acids: CAWSVGTERPTGFF. The CDR3, as DNA: TGTGCCTGGAGTGTAGGAACGGAGAGACCCACGGGGTTCTTC.